The clone carrying this T cell receptor beta chain was seen a handful of times. Its antigen is unidentified. This sample is part of a study of T-cell reconstitution after alpha-beta-depleted transplantation in children. General study points: Several hundred expanded graft clones reportedly supplied alpha-beta T cells about two months after transplant. Once a year had passed after transplant, T-cell counts and diversity came mostly from newly produced T cells. Surviving recipient T cells and thymic progenitors accounted for the high day-60 TCRbeta diversity observed in some patients.

Germline V gene data show CDR1 as SEHNR and CDR2 as FQNEAQ (reference sequence). This CDR3 spans 15 amino acids. Trimming cost V 3 bases and J 6 bases; bases outside gene matches: 8. Unique molecular identifiers tagged the TCRbeta library. TCRdb used MiXCR to reprocess the PCR reads, holding one entry per CDR3 protein. The repertoire holds 750,000 to 950,000 distinct CDR3 sequences, 16% seen once, with approximately 4.5% in the top ten. The input for sequencing was PBMCs, mostly from graft donor cells, taken 360 days after TCRalphabeta/CD19-depleted stem cell transplant. The clonotype was recovered from a male patient between 10 and 17 years old who had a stem cell transplant for acute lymphoblastic leukemia, so the T cells may come from the graft donor. V usage is TRBV7-9 and J usage is TRBJ2-1; TRBD2 aligns across 7 bases. CDR3 sequence reads: CASSFLRGGSNEQFF. Written as DNA, the CDR3 is TGTGCCAGCAGCTTCCTTAGGGGCGGGAGCAATGAGCAGTTCTTC.